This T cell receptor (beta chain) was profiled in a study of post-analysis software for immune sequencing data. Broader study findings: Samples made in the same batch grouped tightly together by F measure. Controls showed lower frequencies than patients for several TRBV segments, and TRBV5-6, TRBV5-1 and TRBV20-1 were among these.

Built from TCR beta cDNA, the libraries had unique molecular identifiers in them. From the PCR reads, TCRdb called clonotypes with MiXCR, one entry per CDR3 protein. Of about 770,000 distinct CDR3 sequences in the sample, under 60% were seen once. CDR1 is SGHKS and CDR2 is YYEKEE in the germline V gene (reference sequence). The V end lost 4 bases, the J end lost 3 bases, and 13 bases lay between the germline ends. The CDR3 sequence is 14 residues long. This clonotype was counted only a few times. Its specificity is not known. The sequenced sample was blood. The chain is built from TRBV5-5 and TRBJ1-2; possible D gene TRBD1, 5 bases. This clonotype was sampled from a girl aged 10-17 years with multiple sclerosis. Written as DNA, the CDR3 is TGTGCCAGCAGCGTCGAGGGGAGGGACTATGGCTACACCTTC. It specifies CASSVEGRDYGYTF.